The rows below give T cell receptor beta chains drawn from one sample of a study of T cell changes during pregnancy in multiple sclerosis. The protocol was immunoSEQ multiplex PCR, while the TCRdb copy is restricted to in-frame clones and leaves out a portion. Among 30,000 or so clones listed, approximately 90% were seen once. The material sequenced was CD8+ T cells from peripheral blood mononuclear cells, taken before pregnancy. The receptors derive from a female donor with multiple sclerosis, enrolled in a pregnancy study. CDR3s include the opening cysteine and the closing phenylalanine or tryptophan. D genes are given only for firm matches. A row's size may be missing; if present it is once, few, many or a size class.

TRBJ2-1,NA,TRBV29-1,NA,CSVEIPPREGVYNEQFF,TGCAGCGTTGAAATACCCCCCCGAGAAGGGGTCTACAATGAGCAGTTCTTC
TRBJ2-7,NA,TRBV6-1,NA,CASSGGRGLGYEQYF,TGTGCCAGCAGTGGAGGAAGGGGTCTGGGATACGAGCAGTACTTC
TRBJ2-2,TRBD2,TRBV27,NA,CASSPRTSGENTGELFF,TGTGCCAGCAGCCCTCGGACTAGCGGGGAGAACACCGGGGAGCTGTTTTTT
TRBJ2-1,TRBD2,TRBV2,NA,CASSEWVAGNNEQFF,TGTGCCAGCAGTGAATGGGTAGCGGGAAACAATGAGCAGTTCTTC
TRBJ1-2,TRBD1,TRBV5-4,NA,CASSPQVTGQSYGYTF,TGTGCCAGCAGCCCCCAGGTGACAGGGCAGTCATATGGCTACACCTTC
TRBJ2-5,NA,TRBV6-6,NA,CASRPEGAQEETQYF,TGTGCCAGCAGACCCGAGGGCGCGCAGGAAGAGACCCAGTACTTC
TRBJ1-5,TRBD1,TRBV6-5,NA,CASSLTGGRGQPQHF,TGTGCCAGCAGTCTGACAGGGGGTAGGGGGCAGCCCCAGCATTTT
TRBJ1-2,TRBD1,TRBV19,NA,CASSIDLGTGRNYGYTF,TGTGCCAGTAGTATAGACCTTGGGACAGGGCGGAACTATGGCTACACCTTC
TRBJ2-7,TRBD1,TRBV4-2,NA,CASSTRDRGNEQYF,TGTGCCAGCAGCACCCGGGACAGGGGGAACGAGCAGTACTTC
TRBJ2-7,NA,TRBV28,NA,CASSPPEWRRPSYEQYF,TGTGCCAGCAGCCCTCCGGAATGGCGGCGACCTTCCTACGAGCAGTACTTC
TRBJ2-4,TRBD2,TRBV13,NA,CASSTGLGDIQYF,TGTGCCAGCAGCACCGGACTAGGGGACATTCAGTACTTC
TRBJ1-2,NA,TRBV28,NA,CASSLPQGRSYGYTF,TGTGCCAGCAGTTTACCCCAGGGAAGAAGCTATGGCTACACCTTC
TRBJ2-3,NA,TRBV7-6,once,CASSSLGKEQYF,TGTGCCAGCAGCTCACTAGGGAAGGAGCAGTATTTT
TRBJ2-2,NA,TRBV9,NA,CASSPLGGEVTGELFF,TGTGCCAGCAGCCCCCTGGGGGGTGAGGTCACCGGGGAGCTGTTTTTT
TRBJ2-2,TRBD2,TRBV5-4,few,CASSPLAGDTGELFF,TGTGCCAGCAGCCCACTAGCGGGAGACACCGGGGAGCTGTTTTTT
TRBJ2-6,NA,TRBV6-5,NA,CASSRDNSGANVLTF,TGTGCCAGCAGTCGGGACAACTCTGGGGCCAACGTCCTGACTTTC
TRBJ2-1,NA,TRBV9,NA,CASSVAGAAYNEQFF,TGTGCCAGCAGCGTAGCTGGGGCAGCTTACAATGAGCAGTTCTTC
TRBJ2-2,NA,TRBV30,NA,CAWSATTVTGELFF,TGTGCCTGGAGTGCAACTACCGTCACCGGGGAGCTGTTTTTT
TRBJ1-1,NA,TRBV19,NA,CASSIGREVDTEAFF,TGTGCCAGTAGTATAGGGCGTGAGGTGGACACTGAAGCTTTCTTT
TRBJ2-2,TRBD2,TRBV9,NA,CASIRGGLAGYTGELFF,TGTGCCAGCATCAGGGGGGGGCTAGCGGGATACACCGGGGAGCTGTTTTTT
TRBJ1-2,NA,TRBV7-2,NA,CASSPNNYGYTF,TGTGCCAGCAGCCCAAATAACTATGGCTACACCTTC
TRBJ2-1,TRBD1,TRBV13,NA,CASSAGTAIFDEQFF,TGTGCCAGCAGCGCAGGGACAGCGATCTTCGATGAGCAGTTCTTC
TRBJ2-1,TRBD2,TRBV11-3,NA,CASSPRDYYNEQFF,TGTGCCAGCAGCCCCCGGGACTACTACAATGAGCAGTTCTTC
TRBJ2-2,TRBD2,TRBV9,NA,CASSVVPGGGTGELFF,TGTGCCAGCAGCGTAGTTCCGGGAGGGGGTACCGGGGAGCTGTTTTTT
TRBJ1-2,TRBD1,TRBV7-9,NA,CASSAGQRNYGYTF,TGTGCCAGCAGCGCGGGACAGAGGAACTATGGCTACACCTTC
TRBJ1-2,TRBD1,TRBV29-1,NA,CSVETVGQGFNYGYTF,TGCAGCGTTGAGACCGTAGGACAGGGTTTTAACTATGGCTACACCTTC
TRBJ2-3,TRBD2,TRBV27,NA,CASSVAGPTDTQYF,TGTGCCAGCAGTGTAGCGGGGCCTACAGATACGCAGTATTTT
TRBJ2-7,TRBD2,TRBV9,NA,CASSVSSGGTYEQYF,TGTGCCAGCAGCGTTTCTAGCGGGGGTACCTACGAGCAGTACTTC
TRBJ2-7,NA,TRBV10-3,NA,CAISESDSRYEQYF,TGTGCCATCAGTGAGTCTGACAGCCGCTACGAGCAGTACTTC
TRBJ2-5,NA,TRBV10-2,NA,CASRGWAEPQETQYF,TGCGCCAGCAGAGGTTGGGCAGAACCCCAAGAGACCCAGTACTTC
TRBJ2-5,NA,TRBV14,NA,CASSQLGGPQETQYF,TGTGCCAGCAGCCAATTAGGGGGACCTCAAGAGACCCAGTACTTC
TRBJ2-7,TRBD2,TRBV30,NA,CAWSRSGGYEQYF,TGTGCCTGGAGCCGGTCGGGGGGGTACGAGCAGTACTTC
TRBJ2-7,TRBD1,TRBV29-1,NA,CSVVPSTGGYEQYF,TGCAGCGTTGTCCCCTCGACAGGGGGTTACGAGCAGTACTTC
TRBJ2-1,TRBD2,TRBV7-3,NA,CASSFSLAGVGGDEQFF,TGTGCCAGCAGCTTTTCTCTAGCGGGAGTGGGAGGGGATGAGCAGTTCTTC
TRBJ2-1,NA,TRBV29-1,NA,CSVEVVGRPYNEQFF,TGCAGCGTTGAAGTTGTCGGGAGACCCTACAATGAGCAGTTCTTC
TRBJ2-1,NA,TRBV11-3,NA,CASSPRDNEQFF,TGTGCCAGCAGCCCTCGGGACAATGAGCAGTTCTTC
TRBJ1-2,TRBD1,TRBV4-3,NA,CASSQGFPGGGYGYTF,TGCGCCAGCAGCCAAGGCTTCCCAGGGGGTGGCTATGGCTACACCTTC
TRBJ1-3,NA,TRBV4-3,NA,CASSPGAHTIYF,TGCGCCAGCAGCCCCGGAGCCCACACCATATATTTT
TRBJ2-1,NA,TRBV6-1,NA,CASKVTGAYNEQFF,TGTGCCAGCAAAGTTACAGGAGCCTACAATGAGCAGTTCTTC
TRBJ2-5,NA,TRBV9,NA,CASSVGRGLGGGLQETQYF,TGTGCCAGCAGCGTAGGACGAGGATTAGGCGGAGGATTGCAAGAGACCCAGTACTTC
TRBJ2-1,NA,TRBV11-3,once,CASSARGSVSSYNEQFF,TGTGCCAGCAGCGCCCGGGGGAGCGTGAGCTCCTACAATGAGCAGTTCTTC
TRBJ2-1,NA,TRBV18,once,CASSPQPDSLSSSYNEQFF,TGTGCCAGCTCACCCCAACCGGACAGCCTTTCCAGCTCCTACAATGAGCAGTTCTTC
TRBJ2-3,TRBD1,TRBV5-1,NA,CASSLTGASTDTQYF,TGCGCCAGCAGCTTGACAGGGGCTAGCACAGATACGCAGTATTTT
TRBJ2-7,NA,TRBV7-6,NA,CASSSGPEAQYF,TGTGCCAGCAGCTCCGGACCGGAGGCGCAGTACTTC
TRBJ2-1,NA,TRBV6-5,once,CASSYTGFEQFF,TGTGCCAGCAGTTACACGGGATTTGAGCAGTTCTTC
TRBJ2-1,TRBD2,TRBV4-3,NA,CASSQDEAGGYEQFF,TGCGCCAGCAGCCAAGACGAGGCGGGAGGTTATGAGCAGTTCTTC
TRBJ2-1,NA,TRBV9,NA,CASSPMRGVQNEQFF,TGTGCCAGCAGCCCCATGCGGGGAGTTCAAAATGAGCAGTTCTTC
TRBJ1-5,NA,TRBV7-9,NA,CASSQGGGKPQHF,TGTGCCAGCAGCCAAGGAGGAGGGAAGCCCCAGCATTTT
TRBJ2-2,TRBD2,TRBV14,NA,CASSQELAGETGELFF,TGTGCCAGCAGCCAAGAACTAGCGGGAGAAACCGGGGAGCTGTTTTTT
TRBJ2-5,NA,TRBV19,NA,CASSDQGFNLQETQYF,TGTGCCAGTAGTGACCAGGGCTTCAACTTGCAAGAGACCCAGTACTTC
TRBJ2-2,TRBD2,TRBV28,few,CASSLAGAGELFF,TGTGCCAGCAGTTTAGCGGGAGCCGGGGAGCTGTTTTTT
TRBJ2-7,TRBD2,TRBV4-2,few,CASSQQREVTYEQYF,TGTGCCAGCAGCCAACAGCGGGAGGTGACGTACGAGCAGTACTTC
TRBJ1-1,NA,TRBV6-1,NA,CASSEGTANTEAFF,TGTGCCAGCAGTGAAGGCACAGCGAACACTGAAGCTTTCTTT
TRBJ2-3,TRBD2,TRBV6-4,NA,CASSVSAGGEDTQYF,TGTGCCAGCAGTGTGTCTGCGGGAGGTGAAGATACGCAGTATTTT
TRBJ2-2,NA,TRBV29-1,NA,CSVLGLINTGELFF,TGCAGCGTCCTGGGACTCATAAACACCGGGGAGCTGTTTTTT
TRBJ1-1,NA,TRBV19,NA,CASSIDPDRLATEAFF,TGTGCCAGTAGTATAGATCCCGACAGGCTGGCCACTGAAGCTTTCTTT
TRBJ2-1,TRBD2,TRBV5-6,NA,CASSFSSAGVRNEQFF,TGTGCCAGCAGCTTTTCATCTGCGGGAGTACGGAATGAGCAGTTCTTC
TRBJ2-6,NA,TRBV19,once,CASRPQGYGANVLTF,TGTGCCAGTAGGCCACAGGGCTATGGGGCCAACGTCCTGACTTTC